Below are 18 T cell receptor beta chains sequenced from a single sample in a study of shared clonotypes between healthy human individuals. This table comes from immunoSEQ multiplex PCR, and its TCRdb copy is limited to in-frame clones, with some not included. This sample has fewer than 600,000 clones, with approximately 71% found just once. The sequenced material came from PBMCs. These receptors were obtained from a woman aged 40-49 years in good health. Some clones in this sample may be carry-over from other donors' samples.

The rearrangement links TRBV6-5 to TRBJ2-7, with 10 bases that match TRBD2. CDR1 MNHEY and CDR2 SVGAGI come from the germline V gene. This CDR3 spans 14 amino acids. Unmatched junction bases numbered 5, after V lost 6 bases and J lost 3 bases. CDR3 sequence reads: CASRRGLAVYEQYF. The CDR3 DNA reads TGTGCCAGCAGGCGAGGACTAGCGGTCTACGAGCAGTACTTC.

V gene TRBV9 combines with J gene TRBJ2-3, with 8 bases lining up with TRBD2. The germline CDR1 and CDR2 sequences are SGDLS and YYNGEE. The CDR3 has 16 amino acids. Trimming cost V 4 bases and J 3 bases; bases outside gene matches: 10. CDR3 sequence reads: CASSSRLASETDTQYF. Written as DNA, the CDR3 is TGTGCCAGCAGCTCTAGACTAGCGAGCGAGACAGATACGCAGTATTTT.

V and J are TRBV7-2 and TRBJ2-7; D call uncertain. V was clipped by 2 bases and J by 2 bases, with 7 bases between them. CDR1 SGHTA and CDR2 FQGNSA come from the germline V gene. The CDR3 totals 13 residues. CDR3 in amino acids: CASSLKSTYEQYF. In DNA form, the CDR3 reads TGTGCCAGCAGCTTAAAATCCACCTACGAGCAGTACTTC.

This rearrangement joins TRBV7-8 to TRBJ2-7; D remains ambiguous. From germline, CDR1 is SGHVS and CDR2 FQNEAQ. Trimming left V 5 bases short and J 1 base short, with 15 bases between. CDR3 length: 15 amino acids. The CDR3 bases are TGTGCCAGCAGCGCCCGCGGAGTGGGATCCTACGAGCAGTACTTC. Residues: CASSARGVGSYEQYF.

A remark on this clone: This likely reflects a read error, since a far larger clone is one base away. At the DNA level, this CDR3 is encoded by other sequences in the same sample as well. The chain employs TRBV7-9 and TRBJ2-7; D gene ambiguous. Germline CDR1 is SEHNR and CDR2 is FQNEAQ (reference sequence). The CDR3 is 11 residues long. The CDR3 region has the DNA TGTGCCAGCAGCAGGACCTATGAGCAGTACTTC. It is translated as CASSRTYEQYF.

As to this clone: A far larger clone is only one base removed, so a read error is likely. No conserved phenylalanine or tryptophan ends this CDR3, so it is likely a read error. This rearrangement joins TRBV29-1 to TRBJ1-1; 12 nucleotides match TRBD1. This CDR3 contains 18 residues. CDR1 is SQVTM, CDR2 ANQGSEA, per germline. The junction had 14 bases not matched to a gene; V was cut back by 1 base and J by 5 bases. In nucleotides, the CDR3 is TGCAGCGTTGAAGGTGCTGAGGGACAGGGGGCCTGGAGGACTGAAGCTTTCTTA. Amino acids: CSVEGAEGQGAWRTEAFL.

A remark on this clone: Given a far larger clone just one base away, this is likely a sequencing read error. The sample holds other DNA sequences that translate to the same CDR3. This chain connects TRBV30 to TRBJ2-5; possibly TRBD2 for D (5 bases). The CDR3 has 13 amino acids. Germline V gives CDR1 GTSNPN, CDR2 SVGIG (reference sequence). CDR3 nucleotide sequence: TGTGCCTGGAGTGGAGCTAGCCAAGAGACTCAGTACTTC. Protein product: CAWSGASQETQYF. Together with reference TRBV30 and TRBJ2-5, the CDR3 gives the full variable domain: SQTIHQWPATLVQPVGSPLSLECTVEGTSNPNLYWYRQAAGRGLQLLFYSVGIGQISSEVPQNLSASRPQDRQFILSSKKLLLSDSGFYLCAWSGASQETQYFGPGTRLLVL.

The chain combines TRBV7-9 with TRBJ2-1; TRBD2 matches at 7 bases. Per the germline V gene, CDR1 is SEHNR and CDR2 is FQNEAQ (reference sequence). V was pared by 0 bases and J by 3 bases, with 5 bases of the junction left unmatched. The length of the CDR3 is 16 residues. The CDR3 loop is CASSLAVLASYNEQFF. As DNA, the CDR3 is TGTGCCAGCAGCTTAGCCGTACTAGCGAGCTACAATGAGCAGTTCTTC. The full variable domain, rest sourced from reference TRBV7-9 and TRBJ2-1, is DTGVSQNPRHKITKRGQNVTFRCDPISEHNRLYWYRQTLGQGPEFLTYFQNEAQLEKSRLLSDRFSAERPKGSFSTLEIQRTEQGDSAMYLCASSLAVLASYNEQFFGPGTRLTVL.

As concerns this clone: Given a much more abundant clone one base away, this may be a read error. At the DNA level, this CDR3 is encoded by other sequences in the same sample as well. The V gene is TRBV2, the J gene TRBJ2-1; 8 bases match TRBD2. Germline V gene data show CDR1 as SNHLY and CDR2 as FYNNEI. This CDR3 contains 14 residues. The V segment lost 6 bases and the J segment 9 bases; nucleotides outside the gene matches: 10. CDR3 loop: CASRVLAGGSEQFF. The DNA for the CDR3 is TGTGCCAGCAGAGTACTGGCGGGAGGTAGTGAGCAGTTCTTC. The whole variable domain, filled in from reference TRBV2 and TRBJ2-1, reads EPEVTQTPSHQVTQMGQEVILRCVPISNHLYFYWYRQILGQKVEFLVSFYNNEISEKSEIFDDQFSVERPDGSNFTLKIRSTKLEDSAMYFCASRVLAGGSEQFFGPGTRLTVL.

The rearrangement joins TRBV6-5 to TRBJ2-1; TRBD1 agrees at 9 bases. Trimming took 2 bases from V and 4 from J; bases not matched to a gene: 6. The CDR3 totals 16 residues. Germline V gene lookup returns CDR1 MNHEY and CDR2 SVGAGI. The CDR3 loop reads CASSYAGTGIYNEQFF. CDR3 bases: TGTGCCAGCAGTTACGCCGGGACAGGGATATACAATGAGCAGTTCTTC.

The chain uses TRBV27 and TRBJ2-6, with TRBD2 matching 13 bases. Germline V lookup: CDR1 MNHEY, CDR2 SMNVEV (reference sequence). Trimming cost V 6 bases and J 0 bases; bases outside gene matches: 17. The CDR3 extends over 22 amino acids. DNA for the CDR3: TGTGCCAGCAGACTAAATTCGAGGGGACTAGCGGGGTATAACTCTGGGGCCAACGTCCTGACTTTC. The encoded protein is CASRLNSRGLAGYNSGANVLTF.

This chain uses TRBV28 with TRBJ2-3, with TRBD2 matching over 11 bases. The CDR3 length is 15 residues. The V gene end was trimmed by 1 base and the J gene end by 5 bases; junction bases not matched to a gene: 2. Germline V gives CDR1 MDHEN, CDR2 SYDVKM. The CDR3 reads CASSLLAGGEDTQYF. CDR3 nucleotides: TGTGCCAGCAGTTTATTAGCGGGAGGGGAAGATACGCAGTATTTT.

This rearrangement joins TRBV6-1 to TRBJ2-1; 8 bases are shared with TRBD2. CDR3 length: 15 amino acids. V was clipped by 7 bases and J by 0 bases; unmatched bases: 5. CDR1 and CDR2 from the germline V gene are MNHNS and SASEGT. The CDR3 bases are TGTGCCAGCACGACTAGCGAATACTCCTACAATGAGCAGTTCTTC. It encodes CASTTSEYSYNEQFF.

This clone was detected a few times. V and J are TRBV2 and TRBJ2-7; 14 nucleotides align to TRBD2. This CDR3 spans 14 amino acids. V trimming: 7 bases; J trimming: 9 bases; junction bases outside the gene matches: 8. Germline V gene lookup returns CDR1 SNHLY and CDR2 FYNNEI. For the CDR3, the DNA is TGTGCCAGCACATGGGGACTAGCGGGAGAAGTGCAGTACTTC. This sequence encodes CASTWGLAGEVQYF.

In this sample, this clone turned up a few times. The chain employs TRBV30 and TRBJ2-1; 7 nucleotides agree with TRBD2. Germline CDR1 GTSNPN, CDR2 SVGIG (reference sequence). Trimming took 0 bases from V and 13 from J; bases not matched to a gene: 12. This CDR3 has 14 amino acids. The CDR3 region has the DNA TGTGCCTGGAGTGTCGACCCGACTAGCAGGAAACAGTTCTTC. It codes for CAWSVDPTSRKQFF. The whole variable domain, filled in from reference TRBV30 and TRBJ2-1, reads SQTIHQWPATLVQPVGSPLSLECTVEGTSNPNLYWYRQAAGRGLQLLFYSVGIGQISSEVPQNLSASRPQDRQFILSSKKLLLSDSGFYLCAWSVDPTSRKQFFGPGTRLTVL.

This chain joins TRBV19 and TRBJ2-3; a possible D gene is TRBD1 (5 bases). The CDR3 covers 14 residues. Germline lookup yields CDR1 LNHDA and CDR2 SQIVND (reference sequence). Deletions cut 3 bases from V and 6 bases from J, with 13 bases between. The CDR3 is CASSMGQVGDTQYF. DNA for the CDR3: TGTGCCAGTAGTATGGGGCAGGTTGGGGATACGCAGTATTTT.

The chain combines TRBV28 with TRBJ2-3; D is unresolved. The CDR3 extends over 11 amino acids. Germline V gives CDR1 MDHEN, CDR2 SYDVKM. Trimming cost V 6 bases and J 6 bases, with 7 bases left between them. CDR3 in amino acids: CASSPRDTQYF. The CDR3 DNA follows: TGTGCCAGCAGCCCTAGGGATACGCAGTATTTT.

Regarding this clone: Other DNA sequences in this sample translate to the same CDR3. This rearrangement joins TRBV5-1 to TRBJ1-1; D call uncertain. V was cut by 1 base and J by 1 base, with 8 bases left in between. Looked up from germline, CDR1 is SGHRS and CDR2 is YFSETQ. The CDR3 extends over 14 amino acids. CDR3 sequence reads: CASSLRTGNTEAFF. CDR3 bases: TGCGCCAGCAGCTTGCGGACGGGGAACACTGAAGCTTTCTTT.